The subject of this entry is one T cell receptor beta chain. This CDR3 region has 17 residues. Trimming cost V 2 bases and J 1 base, with 14 bases left between them. CDR1 and CDR2 from the germline V gene are KGHSH and LQKENI. This record belongs to a study of blood T cell repertoires in COVID-19. The overall study: Samples of COVID-19 (acute and convalescent) were obtained from the United States, Italy and Spain. PBMCs, B-cell-depleted T cells, or T cells were the source of the cDNA or gDNA that made up the material.

Per the original methods: For nucleated cells, counts were estimated from reference gene primer amplification. Clones were read by immunoSEQ multiplex PCR, and TCRdb kept only the in-frame ones, dropping some. The DNA was the basis for D and trimming; V, J and clone size are from that table. This sample carries some 700,000 clones, approximately 90% of them seen once, and the ten largest clones take under 0.3%. The chain combines TRBV18 with TRBJ2-2, with no clear D. Sequencing input: peripheral blood. This receptor was obtained from a young woman with acute or convalescent COVID-19. CDR3 nucleotide sequence: TGTGCCAGCTCACCAGTAGCCCCCAGTTGGAACACCGGGGAGCTGTTTTTT. This encodes CASSPVAPSWNTGELFF.